The clone carrying this TCR beta chain appeared a single time. Participant age was roughly 18 to 100 years, and participants resided in 25 or so US areas. This entry comes from a study of blood T cell repertoires in COVID-19. Study summary: COVID-19 samples collected from the United States, Italy and Spain covered acute and convalescent phases. PBMCs, B-cell-depleted T cells, or T cells provided the cDNA or gDNA that made up the material.

Authors' processing steps: Reference gene primer amplification yielded estimated nucleated cell counts. Assay: immunoSEQ multiplex PCR; the TCRdb copy retains only in-frame clones and omits some. For V, J and clone size, that table is used; D and trimming come from the DNA. The sample carries roughly 280,000 clones, just under 90% recorded once. CDR1 SGHTA and CDR2 FQGNSA come from the germline V gene. J was trimmed by 2 bases and V by 5 bases; bases with no gene match: 16. The CDR3 extends over 19 amino acids. The rearrangement links TRBV7-2 to TRBJ2-1; 9 bases match TRBD2. Sequencing was carried out using PBMCs or T cells enriched from blood (not recorded which). The clonotype was recovered from a woman in her twenties or thirties with acute COVID-19. CDR3 in amino acids: CASSPGGRVASGAYNEQFF. The CDR3, as DNA: TGTGCCAGCAGCCCCGGGGGGAGGGTGGCTAGCGGGGCCTACAATGAGCAGTTCTTC.